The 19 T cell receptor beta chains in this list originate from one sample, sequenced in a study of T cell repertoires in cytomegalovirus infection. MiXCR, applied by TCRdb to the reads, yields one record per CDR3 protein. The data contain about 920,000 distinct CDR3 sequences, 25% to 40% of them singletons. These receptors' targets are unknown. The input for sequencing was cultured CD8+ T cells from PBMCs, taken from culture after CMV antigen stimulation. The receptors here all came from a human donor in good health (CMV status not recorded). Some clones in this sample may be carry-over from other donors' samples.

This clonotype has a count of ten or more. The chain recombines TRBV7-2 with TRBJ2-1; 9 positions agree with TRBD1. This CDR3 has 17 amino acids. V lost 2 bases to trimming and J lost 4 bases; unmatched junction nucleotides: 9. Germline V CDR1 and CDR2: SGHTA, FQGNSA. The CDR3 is CASSLIIGTGTYNEQFF. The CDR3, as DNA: TGTGCCAGCAGCTTAATTATCGGGACAGGGACATACAATGAGCAGTTCTTC. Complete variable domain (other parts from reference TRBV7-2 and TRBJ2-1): GAGVSQSPSNKVTEKGKDVELRCDPISGHTALYWYRQSLGQGLEFLIYFQGNSAPDKSGLPSDRFSAERTGGSVSTLTIQRTQQEDSAVYLCASSLIIGTGTYNEQFFGPGTRLTVL.

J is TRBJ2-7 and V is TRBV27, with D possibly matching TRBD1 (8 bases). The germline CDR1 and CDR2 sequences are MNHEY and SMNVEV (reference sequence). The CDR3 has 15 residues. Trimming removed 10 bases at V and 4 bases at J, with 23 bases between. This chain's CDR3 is CATLKRDRHTYEQYV. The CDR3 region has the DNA TGTGCCACCCTGAAGCGGGACAGGCACACTTACGAGCAGTACGTC.

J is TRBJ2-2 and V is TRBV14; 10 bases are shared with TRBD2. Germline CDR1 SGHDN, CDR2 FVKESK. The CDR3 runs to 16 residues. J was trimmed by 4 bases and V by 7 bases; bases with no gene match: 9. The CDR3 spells CASTYGPSGGTGELFF. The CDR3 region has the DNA TGTGCCAGCACCTACGGGCCTAGCGGGGGCACCGGGGAGCTGTTTTTT.

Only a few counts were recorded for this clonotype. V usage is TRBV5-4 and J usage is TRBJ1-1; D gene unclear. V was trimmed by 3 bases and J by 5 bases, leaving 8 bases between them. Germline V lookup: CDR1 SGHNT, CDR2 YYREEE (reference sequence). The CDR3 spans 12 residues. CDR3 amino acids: CASSSDGTEAFF. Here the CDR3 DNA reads TGTGCCAGCAGCTCTGACGGAACTGAAGCTTTCTTT. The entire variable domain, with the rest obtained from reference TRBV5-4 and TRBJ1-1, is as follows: ETGVTQSPTHLIKTRGQQVTLRCSSQSGHNTVSWYQQALGQGPQFIFQYYREEENGRGNFPPRFSGLQFPNYSSELNVNALELDDSALYLCASSSDGTEAFFGQGTRLTVV.

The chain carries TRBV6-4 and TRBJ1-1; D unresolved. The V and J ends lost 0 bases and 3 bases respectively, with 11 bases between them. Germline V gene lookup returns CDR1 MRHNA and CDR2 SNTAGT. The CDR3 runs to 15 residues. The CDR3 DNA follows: TGTGCCAGCAGTGACTCAGAGGGAAAGTACACTGAAGCTTTCTTT. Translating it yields CASSDSEGKYTEAFF.

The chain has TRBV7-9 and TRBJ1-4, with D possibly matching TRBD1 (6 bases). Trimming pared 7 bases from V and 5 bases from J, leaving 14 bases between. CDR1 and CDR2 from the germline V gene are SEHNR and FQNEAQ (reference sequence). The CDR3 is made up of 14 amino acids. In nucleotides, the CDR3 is TGTGCCAGCACCGGACAGATCCGAAATGAAAAACTGTTTTTT. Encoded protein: CASTGQIRNEKLFF.

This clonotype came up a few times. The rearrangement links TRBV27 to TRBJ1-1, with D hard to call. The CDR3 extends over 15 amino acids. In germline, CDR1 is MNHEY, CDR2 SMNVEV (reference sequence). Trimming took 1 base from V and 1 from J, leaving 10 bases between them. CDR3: CASSLWATANTEAFF. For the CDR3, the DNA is TGTGCCAGCAGTTTATGGGCTACAGCGAACACTGAAGCTTTCTTT.

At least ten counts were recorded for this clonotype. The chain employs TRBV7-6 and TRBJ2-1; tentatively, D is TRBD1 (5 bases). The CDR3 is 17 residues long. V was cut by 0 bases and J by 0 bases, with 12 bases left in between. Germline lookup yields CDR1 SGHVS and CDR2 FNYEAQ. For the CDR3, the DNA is TGTGCCAGCAGCTTAGCGGGGCCAAAGAGCTCCTACAATGAGCAGTTCTTC. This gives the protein CASSLAGPKSSYNEQFF.

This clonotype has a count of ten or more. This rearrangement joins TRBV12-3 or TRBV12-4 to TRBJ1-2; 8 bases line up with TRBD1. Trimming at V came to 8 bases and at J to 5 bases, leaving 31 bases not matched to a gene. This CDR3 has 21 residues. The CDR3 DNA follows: TGTGCCAGCTCAACGGACCGCCTGACAGGGGCGAACGTCCCGATGGAGTATGGCTACACCTTC. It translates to CASSTDRLTGANVPMEYGYTF.

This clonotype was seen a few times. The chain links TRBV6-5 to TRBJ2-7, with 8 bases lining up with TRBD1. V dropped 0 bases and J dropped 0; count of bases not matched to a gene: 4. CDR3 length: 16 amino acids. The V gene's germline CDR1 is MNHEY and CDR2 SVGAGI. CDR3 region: CASSYSQGASSYEQYV. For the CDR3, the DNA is TGTGCCAGCAGTTACTCGCAGGGGGCCAGCTCCTACGAGCAGTACGTC.

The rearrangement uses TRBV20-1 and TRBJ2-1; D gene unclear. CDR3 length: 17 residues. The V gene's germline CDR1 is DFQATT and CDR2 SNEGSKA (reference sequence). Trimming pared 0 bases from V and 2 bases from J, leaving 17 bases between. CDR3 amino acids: CSARDSLALSPYNEQFF. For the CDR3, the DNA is TGCAGTGCTAGAGATTCCCTGGCATTGTCCCCCTACAATGAGCAGTTCTTC.

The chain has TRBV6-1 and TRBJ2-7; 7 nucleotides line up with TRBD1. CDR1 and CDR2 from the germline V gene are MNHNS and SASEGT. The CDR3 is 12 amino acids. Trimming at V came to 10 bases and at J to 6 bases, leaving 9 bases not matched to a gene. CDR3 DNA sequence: TGTGCCACCAGGGACAGATTCCTCGAGCAGTACTTC. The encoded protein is CATRDRFLEQYF.

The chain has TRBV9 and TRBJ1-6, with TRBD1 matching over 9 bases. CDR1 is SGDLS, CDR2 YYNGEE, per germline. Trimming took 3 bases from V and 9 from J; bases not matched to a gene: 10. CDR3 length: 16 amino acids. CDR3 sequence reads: CASSDRQGGMGSPLHF. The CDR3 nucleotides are TGTGCCAGCAGCGACCGACAGGGGGGAATGGGTTCACCCCTCCACTTT.

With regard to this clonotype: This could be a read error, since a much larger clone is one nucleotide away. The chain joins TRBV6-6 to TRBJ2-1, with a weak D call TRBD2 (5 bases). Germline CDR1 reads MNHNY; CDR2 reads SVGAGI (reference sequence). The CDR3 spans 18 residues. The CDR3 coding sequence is TGTGTCAGCAGTTACTCCTTAGCGAAAGGGAGCTCCTACAATGAGCAGTTCTTC. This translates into CVSSYSLAKGSSYNEQFF.

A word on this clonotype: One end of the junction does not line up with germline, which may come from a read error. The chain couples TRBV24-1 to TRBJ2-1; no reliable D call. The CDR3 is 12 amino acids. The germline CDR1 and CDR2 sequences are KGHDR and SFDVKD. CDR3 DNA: TGTGCCACAAGTTTGGATTACACTGAGCAGTTCTTC. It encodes CATSLDYTEQFF.

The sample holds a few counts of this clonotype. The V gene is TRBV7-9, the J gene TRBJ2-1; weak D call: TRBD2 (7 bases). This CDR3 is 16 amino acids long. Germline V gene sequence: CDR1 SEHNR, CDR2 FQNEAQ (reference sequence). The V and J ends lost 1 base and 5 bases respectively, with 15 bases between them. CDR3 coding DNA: TGTGCCAGCAGCTTAGTTCGGGGGGCGCGGAACAATGAGCAGTTCTTC. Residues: CASSLVRGARNNEQFF.

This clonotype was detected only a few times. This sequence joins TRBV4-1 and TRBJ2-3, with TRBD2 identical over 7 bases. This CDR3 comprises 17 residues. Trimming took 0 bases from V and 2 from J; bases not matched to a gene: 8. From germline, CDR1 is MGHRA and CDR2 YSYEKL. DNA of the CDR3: TGCGCCAGCAGCCAAGACCCTAGCGGACTAACCACAGATACGCAGTATTTT. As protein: CASSQDPSGLTTDTQYF.

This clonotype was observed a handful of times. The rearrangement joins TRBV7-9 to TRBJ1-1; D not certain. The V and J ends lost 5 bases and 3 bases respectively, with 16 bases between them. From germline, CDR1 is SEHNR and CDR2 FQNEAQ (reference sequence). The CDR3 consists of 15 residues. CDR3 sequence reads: CASSSRGSEDTEAFF. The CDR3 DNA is TGTGCCAGCAGCAGCCGAGGGTCGGAGGACACTGAAGCTTTCTTT.

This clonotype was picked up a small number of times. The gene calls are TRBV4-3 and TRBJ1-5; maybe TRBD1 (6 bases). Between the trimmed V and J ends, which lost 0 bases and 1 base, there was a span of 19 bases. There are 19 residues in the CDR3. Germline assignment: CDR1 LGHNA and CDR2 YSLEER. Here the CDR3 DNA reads TGCGCCAGCAGCCAAGACCCCAACCCGACAGGCGAAAGCAATCAGCCCCAGCATTTT. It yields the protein CASSQDPNPTGESNQPQHF.